The source of this TCR beta chain is a study of shared clonotypes between healthy human individuals. Germline V gene data show CDR1 as SGHTA and CDR2 as FQGNSA. This CDR3 spans 13 amino acids. V lost 6 bases and J lost 6; bases outside the gene matches: 7. Sequenced by immunoSEQ multiplex PCR; TCRdb stores in-frame clones only, minus some. Of about 980,000 clones detected, around three quarters appear once; the ten largest clones hold about 1.5%. This clonotype was sampled from a man in his late teens or twenties in good health. Sequenced material: memory CD4+ T cells sorted from blood. Regarding subset: CD45RA-negative fraction. The chain links TRBV7-2 to TRBJ1-2; TRBD1 matches 7 bases. CDR3 amino acids: CASRRGTADGYTF. CDR3 sequence (DNA): TGTGCCAGCAGGCGCGGGACAGCGGATGGCTACACCTTC.